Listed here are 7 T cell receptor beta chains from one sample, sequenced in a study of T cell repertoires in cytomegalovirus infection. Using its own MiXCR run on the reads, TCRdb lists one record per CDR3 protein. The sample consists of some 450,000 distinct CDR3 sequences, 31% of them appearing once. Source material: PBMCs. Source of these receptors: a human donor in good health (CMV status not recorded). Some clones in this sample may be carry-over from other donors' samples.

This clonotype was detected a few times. In DNA, the CDR3 is TGTGCCAGCAGTTTAAATGGACGGCAAGACACCGGGGAGCTGTTTTTT. As protein: CASSLNGRQDTGELFF. This chain uses TRBV28 with TRBJ2-2; D uncertain. The germline V gene has CDR1 MDHEN and CDR2 SYDVKM. Trimming took 2 bases from V and 3 from J, leaving 13 bases between them. The CDR3 has 16 amino acids.

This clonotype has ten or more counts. CDR3 nucleotide sequence: TGTGCCAGCAGTTACTCGATGACAGGTTACGAGCAGTACTTC. It codes for CASSYSMTGYEQYF. The V call is TRBV6-5, the J call TRBJ2-7; D is possibly TRBD1 (6 bases). Per the germline V gene, CDR1 is MNHEY and CDR2 is SVGAGI. V lost 0 bases to trimming and J lost 4 bases, with 10 bases between them. The CDR3 totals 14 residues.

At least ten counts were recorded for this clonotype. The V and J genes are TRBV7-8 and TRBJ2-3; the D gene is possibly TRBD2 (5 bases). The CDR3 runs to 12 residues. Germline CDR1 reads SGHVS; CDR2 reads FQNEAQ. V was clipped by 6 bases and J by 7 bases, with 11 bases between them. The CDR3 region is CASSKTGNTQYF. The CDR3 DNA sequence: TGTGCCAGCAGTAAAACGGGGAATACGCAGTATTTT.

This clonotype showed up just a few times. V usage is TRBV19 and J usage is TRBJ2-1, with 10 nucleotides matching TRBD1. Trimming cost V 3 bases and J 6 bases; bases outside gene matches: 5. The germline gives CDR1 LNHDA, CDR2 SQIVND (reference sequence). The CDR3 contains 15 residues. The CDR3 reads CASSITGTGVNEQFF. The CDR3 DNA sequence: TGTGCCAGTAGTATTACCGGGACAGGGGTCAATGAGCAGTTCTTC.

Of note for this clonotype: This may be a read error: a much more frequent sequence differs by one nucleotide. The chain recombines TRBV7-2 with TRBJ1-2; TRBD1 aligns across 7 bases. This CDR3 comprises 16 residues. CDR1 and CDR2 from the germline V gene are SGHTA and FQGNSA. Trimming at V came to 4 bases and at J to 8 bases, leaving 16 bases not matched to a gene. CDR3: CASSYRGGGDSDGYTF. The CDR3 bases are TGTGCCAGCAGCTACCGGGGGGGTGGGGACAGCGACGGCTACACCTTC.

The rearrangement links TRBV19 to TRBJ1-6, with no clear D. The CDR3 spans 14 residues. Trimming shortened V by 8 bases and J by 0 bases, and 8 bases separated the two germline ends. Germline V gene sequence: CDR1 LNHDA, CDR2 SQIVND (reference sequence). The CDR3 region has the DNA TGTGCCAGTGGACTGAGCTCCTATAATTCACCCCTCCACTTT. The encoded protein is CASGLSSYNSPLHF. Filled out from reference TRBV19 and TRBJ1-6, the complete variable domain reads DGGITQSPKYLFRKEGQNVTLSCEQNLNHDAMYWYRQDPGQGLRLIYYSQIVNDFQKGDIAEGYSVSREKKESFPLTVTSAQKNPTAFYLCASGLSSYNSPLHFGNGTRLTVT.

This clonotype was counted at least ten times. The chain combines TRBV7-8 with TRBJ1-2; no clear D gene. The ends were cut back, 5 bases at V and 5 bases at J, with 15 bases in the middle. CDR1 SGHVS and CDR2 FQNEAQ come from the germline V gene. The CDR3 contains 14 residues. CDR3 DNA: TGTGCCAGCAGCGCCGGATTGTCAGTATATGGCTACACCTTC. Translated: CASSAGLSVYGYTF.